This record concerns one T cell receptor (beta chain) sequence. TCRdb keeps only in-frame clones here, not all; method: immunoSEQ multiplex PCR. The sample includes over 60,000 clones, approximately 85% seen only once; the top ten take over 4.5%. This entry belongs to a study of control samples from healthy donors and cancer patients. This CDR3 has 16 residues. The V gene's germline CDR1 is SGHTA and CDR2 FQGNSA. V dropped 4 bases and J dropped 2; count of bases not matched to a gene: 7. V and J are TRBV7-2 and TRBJ2-1, with 8 bases lining up with TRBD2. This clonotype originated in a man aged 40-55 years in good health. Sequenced sample: blood. CDR3 DNA sequence: TGTGCCAGCAGCTCGGGAGGGACTAGGGCCTACAATGAGCAGTTCTTC. Its protein product is CASSSGGTRAYNEQFF.